Each of the 2 T cell receptor beta chains below was sequenced from the same sample in a study of blood T cell repertoires in COVID-19. Measured with immunoSEQ multiplex PCR; TCRdb has only the in-frame clones, and not every one. The sample yields about 210,000 clones, roughly 85% seen once. Sequencing was carried out using peripheral blood. The source of these receptors is a woman aged 70 to 79 with COVID-19, enrolled during active disease.

V gene TRBV25-1 combines with J gene TRBJ1-1, with 8 bases aligning to TRBD1. CDR3 length: 16 residues. The germline V gene has CDR1 MGHDK and CDR2 SYGVNS. V lost 0 bases and J lost 0; bases outside the gene matches: 3. CDR3 sequence: CASSEYTGGLNTEAFF. The CDR3 nucleotides are TGTGCCAGCAGTGAATATACAGGGGGTCTGAACACTGAAGCTTTCTTT.

The rearrangement links TRBV27 to TRBJ1-6; D gene unclear. The germline V gene has CDR1 MNHEY and CDR2 SMNVEV (reference sequence). This CDR3 is 13 amino acids long. V gave up 3 bases and J gave up 9 bases, with 9 bases separating them. CDR3 coding DNA: TGTGCCAGCAGTTTTAGGGAGGCTTCACCCCTCCACTTT. Residues: CASSFREASPLHF.